A few counts support the clone carrying this TCR beta chain. The data were taken from a study of blood T cell repertoires in COVID-19. Authors' analysis steps: Researchers report that nucleated cell counts were estimated from reference gene primer amplification. The method was immunoSEQ multiplex PCR; TCRdb's version includes in-frame clones alone and lacks a portion of them. V and J calls and clone size come straight from that table; D and trimming were deduced from the DNA. The sample includes nearly 250,000 clones, 85% to 90% of them seen just once. The V segment lost 1 base and the J segment 5 bases; nucleotides outside the gene matches: 7. The V gene's germline CDR1 is SGHTS and CDR2 YDEGEE. The CDR3 length is 16 residues. Participant age was about 18 to 89 years, and participants resided in around 24 US areas.

This clonotype originated in a man aged 50 or older who had been exposed to COVID-19. The sequenced sample consisted of PBMCs or T cells enriched from blood (not recorded which). The chain joins TRBV5-8 to TRBJ1-1, with TRBD1 matching 11 bases. CDR3 amino acids: CASSLFRGTGGTEAFF. The CDR3 bases are TGTGCCAGCAGCTTGTTCCGCGGGACAGGGGGGACTGAAGCTTTCTTT.